This T cell receptor (beta chain) was documented in a study of T cell changes during pregnancy in multiple sclerosis. Germline lookup yields CDR1 SGHNT and CDR2 YYREEE (reference sequence). The V and J ends lost 7 bases and 1 base, in that order; junction bases with no gene match: 4. There are 14 residues in the CDR3. Assay used: immunoSEQ multiplex PCR; TCRdb lists only in-frame clones, some missing. The table lists approximately 34,000 clones, 75% to 90% of them singletons. V usage is TRBV5-4 and J usage is TRBJ2-3; 9 positions match TRBD1. This receptor was identified in a female donor with multiple sclerosis, enrolled in a pregnancy study. This sample comprised CD8+ T cells from peripheral blood mononuclear cells, obtained after pregnancy. The CDR3 here is CASGWTGGTDTQYF. CDR3 nucleotide sequence: TGTGCCAGCGGTTGGACAGGGGGCACAGATACGCAGTATTTT.